The 27 T cell receptor beta chains below come from one sample, sequenced in a study of cytomegalovirus exposure and HLA in healthy donors. The PCR contained 60 Vbeta and 13 Jbeta primers. The protocol was immunoSEQ multiplex PCR, while the TCRdb copy is restricted to in-frame clones and leaves out a portion. Here the sample spans roughly 100,000 clones, around 77% being singletons. Sample: PBMCs. The origin of the receptors is a man aged 50 to 60 in good health and CMV-seropositive.

V usage is TRBV18 and J usage is TRBJ1-1; possibly TRBD1 for D (5 bases). The CDR3 is made up of 13 amino acids. CDR1 is KGHSH, CDR2 LQKENI, per germline. The V end lost 1 base, the J end lost 5 bases, and 8 bases lay between the germline ends. Written as DNA, the CDR3 is TGTGCCAGCTCACCACAGGGGTGGACTGAAGCTTTCTTT. It translates to CASSPQGWTEAFF.

The chain carries TRBV5-1 and TRBJ2-5; no firm D call. This CDR3 spans 12 amino acids. The V end was cut by 4 bases, the J end by 1 base, with 5 bases between. Germline lookup yields CDR1 SGHRS and CDR2 YFSETQ. The CDR3 region is CASSRSQETQYF. The CDR3 DNA is TGCGCCAGCAGCCGGAGCCAAGAGACCCAGTACTTC.

This chain links TRBV27 with TRBJ2-5; 9 bases line up with TRBD1. The CDR3 has 14 residues. CDR1 MNHEY and CDR2 SMNVEV come from the germline V gene (reference sequence). V shed 6 bases and J 4 bases; nucleotides not matched to a gene: 6. The CDR3 spells CASSRRQGVETQYF. Written as DNA, the CDR3 is TGTGCCAGCAGCCGCCGACAGGGGGTAGAGACCCAGTACTTC.

V usage is TRBV13 and J usage is TRBJ2-7; 9 bases are shared with TRBD2. Trimming at V came to 0 bases and at J to 6 bases, leaving 15 bases not matched to a gene. The CDR3 runs 18 residues. Germline V CDR1 and CDR2: PRHDT, FYEKMQ (reference sequence). In DNA form, the CDR3 reads TGTGCCAGCAGCTTAGGCCTTAGGGGGTTAGCGGGAGTCCCCGAGCAGTACTTC. Amino acid sequence: CASSLGLRGLAGVPEQYF.

The CDR3 protein is CASSKGDSENEKLFF. Here the CDR3 DNA reads TGTGCCAGTAGTAAAGGGGACAGCGAAAATGAAAAACTGTTTTTT. This chain joins TRBV19 and TRBJ1-4; 7 positions match TRBD1. V was clipped by 4 bases and J by 5 bases; unmatched bases: 7. The germline V gene encodes CDR1 LNHDA and CDR2 SQIVND (reference sequence). CDR3 length equals 15 residues.

The chain couples TRBV29-1 to TRBJ2-1, with a tentative D call TRBD1 (5 bases). The length of the CDR3 is 14 residues. V was clipped by 2 bases and J by 7 bases, with 15 bases between them. Per the germline V gene, CDR1 is SQVTM and CDR2 is ANQGSEA. The CDR3 is CSVEQGKGLNEQFF. DNA of the CDR3: TGCAGCGTTGAACAGGGTAAAGGGTTGAATGAGCAGTTCTTC.

The chain is built from TRBV30 and TRBJ1-5; 8 positions match TRBD1. This CDR3 is built from 14 residues. The germline gives CDR1 GTSNPN, CDR2 SVGIG (reference sequence). J was trimmed by 7 bases and V by 3 bases; bases with no gene match: 8. CDR3 region: CAWSTDRGGQPQHF. CDR3 in DNA: TGTGCCTGGAGCACAGACAGGGGAGGCCAGCCCCAGCATTTT.

The chain is built from TRBV11-2 and TRBJ1-1; D may be TRBD1 (5 bases). This CDR3 spans 14 amino acids. The germline CDR1 and CDR2 sequences are SGHAT and FQNNGV. V gave up 5 bases and J gave up 1 base, with 11 bases separating them. CDR3 loop: CASSEGLANTEAFF. CDR3 DNA sequence: TGTGCCAGCAGCGAGGGACTCGCGAACACTGAAGCTTTCTTT.

The chain carries TRBV7-3 and TRBJ2-3; possible D gene TRBD2, 6 bases. V dropped 5 bases and J dropped 5 bases, with 14 bases sitting between them. Per germline, CDR1 SGHTA and CDR2 FQGTGA. The CDR3 consists of 14 residues. This CDR3 is CASSPGLAIDTQYF. The CDR3 DNA sequence: TGTGCCAGCAGCCCAGGCCTAGCGATAGATACGCAGTATTTT.

In DNA form, the CDR3 reads TGTGCCAGTAGCGGACAGGGGGGCCAAGAGACCCAGTACTTC. Its protein is CASSGQGGQETQYF. The chain recombines TRBV19 with TRBJ2-5, with TRBD1 identical over 10 bases. This CDR3 is 14 amino acids long. Germline CDR1 is LNHDA and CDR2 is SQIVND (reference sequence). Trimming took 6 bases from V and 1 from J; bases not matched to a gene: 2.

The sample holds a few counts of this clone. V and J are TRBV4-3 and TRBJ2-3, with a tentative D call TRBD2 (5 bases). CDR3 size: 18 residues. Germline CDR1 reads LGHNA; CDR2 reads YSLEER. Deletions cut 0 bases from V and 3 bases from J, with 19 bases between. Written as DNA, the CDR3 is TGCGCCAGCAGCCAAGATCTTTTAGAGGGTTCGGGAACAGATACGCAGTATTTT. Amino acids: CASSQDLLEGSGTDTQYF.

The J gene is TRBJ2-2, the V gene TRBV28; perhaps TRBD1 as D (6 bases). The CDR3 runs 16 residues. V was trimmed by 5 bases and J by 4 bases, leaving 17 bases between them. CDR1 is MDHEN and CDR2 is SYDVKM in the germline V gene. DNA for the CDR3: TGTGCCAGCAGTGCATTCCCAGGGGCGGGCACCGGGGAGCTGTTTTTT. Encoded protein: CASSAFPGAGTGELFF.

The gene calls are TRBV9 and TRBJ2-3, with 12 bases aligning to TRBD2. Germline CDR1 is SGDLS and CDR2 is YYNGEE. This CDR3 region has 18 residues. After removal of 0 bases from V and 0 bases from J, the junction contained 5 bases not matched to a gene. CDR3 coding DNA: TGTGCCAGCAGCGTAGAACTAGCGGGAGGATTGAGCACAGATACGCAGTATTTT. Protein: CASSVELAGGLSTDTQYF.

The sample holds a few counts of this clone. V and J are TRBV19 and TRBJ2-2, with TRBD2 matching 10 bases. The ends lost 9 bases at V and 5 bases at J; junction bases unmatched: 9. The CDR3 has 15 amino acids. Per germline, CDR1 LNHDA and CDR2 SQIVND (reference sequence). In DNA form, the CDR3 reads TGTGCCAGCCTCCCTAGCGGGAGATCAACCGGGGAGCTGTTTTTT. Translated: CASLPSGRSTGELFF.

This rearrangement joins TRBV28 to TRBJ1-2; 10 nucleotides line up with TRBD1. This CDR3 contains 17 residues. J was trimmed by 0 bases and V by 3 bases; bases with no gene match: 7. Germline V CDR1 and CDR2: MDHEN, SYDVKM. The CDR3 DNA is TGTGCCAGCAGTTTCAGGAGGGACAGGGGCTCTAACTATGGCTACACCTTC. It translates to CASSFRRDRGSNYGYTF.

The genes are TRBV28 and TRBJ2-3; D perhaps matches TRBD2 (6 bases). The CDR3 length is 14 residues. With 8 bases removed from V and 2 bases from J, the gap between germline ends came to 14 bases. CDR1 and CDR2 (germline): MDHEN, SYDVKM. CDR3 in DNA: TGTGCCAGCGCTTTAGCGGCGTTCACAGATACGCAGTATTTT. This codes for CASALAAFTDTQYF.

This clone was observed a few times. The chain links TRBV19 to TRBJ2-7; 8 bases align to TRBD1. CDR3 length: 17 residues. Germline CDR1 is LNHDA and CDR2 is SQIVND (reference sequence). V lost 4 bases and J lost 0; bases outside the gene matches: 11. The chain's CDR3 is CASSTRRTGGSSYEQYF. The CDR3, as DNA: TGTGCCAGTAGTACCCGCCGTACAGGGGGAAGCTCCTACGAGCAGTACTTC.

The rearrangement uses TRBV2 and TRBJ1-2, with 7 bases identical to TRBD1. From germline, CDR1 is SNHLY and CDR2 FYNNEI. The junction had 7 bases not matched to a gene; V was cut back by 4 bases and J by 5 bases. This CDR3 is built from 14 residues. CDR3 loop: CASSGDREIYGYTF. CDR3 coding DNA: TGTGCCAGCAGTGGAGACAGGGAGATTTATGGCTACACCTTC. Supplemented by reference TRBV2 and TRBJ1-2, the full variable domain reads EPEVTQTPSHQVTQMGQEVILRCVPISNHLYFYWYRQILGQKVEFLVSFYNNEISEKSEIFDDQFSVERPDGSNFTLKIRSTKLEDSAMYFCASSGDREIYGYTFGSGTRLTVV.

This clone has a single count. Here the CDR3 reads CASRTRTGGWEAQYF. The DNA for the CDR3 is TGTGCCAGCAGGACCAGGACAGGGGGCTGGGAGGCCCAGTACTTC. The chain recombines TRBV2 with TRBJ2-5; TRBD1 aligns across 11 bases. The V gene end was trimmed by 6 bases and the J gene end by 9 bases; junction bases not matched to a gene: 12. Germline-derived CDR1 and CDR2 are SNHLY and FYNNEI. The CDR3 extends over 15 amino acids.

The chain uses TRBV10-3 and TRBJ2-7, with 7 bases fitting TRBD2. Per the germline V gene, CDR1 is ENHRY and CDR2 is SYGVKD. CDR3 length equals 14 residues. V was pared by 4 bases and J by 2 bases, with 5 bases of the junction left unmatched. CDR3 in DNA: TGTGCCATCAGTGGGGCTAGCGGAACCTACGAGCAGTACTTC. This translates into CAISGASGTYEQYF.

J is TRBJ1-5 and V is TRBV7-8; D perhaps matches TRBD1 (5 bases). The CDR3 runs to 15 residues. Trimming took 5 bases from V and 5 from J, leaving 16 bases between them. CDR1 SGHVS and CDR2 FQNEAQ come from the germline V gene. CDR3 amino acids: CASSASRGDYQPQHF. Here the CDR3 DNA reads TGTGCCAGCAGCGCCAGCCGGGGGGATTATCAGCCCCAGCATTTT. The full variable domain, rest sourced from reference TRBV7-8 and TRBJ1-5, is GAGVSQSPRYKVAKRGQDVALRCDPISGHVSLFWYQQALGQGPEFLTYFQNEAQLDKSGLPSDRFFAERPEGSVSTLKIQRTQQEDSAVYLCASSASRGDYQPQHFGDGTRLSIL.

The genes are TRBV6-1 and TRBJ1-4, with 9 nucleotides matching TRBD1. Unmatched junction bases numbered 5, after V lost 8 bases and J lost 7 bases. This CDR3 contains 13 residues. In germline, CDR1 is MNHNS, CDR2 SASEGT. The CDR3 DNA is TGTGCCAGCCAACAGGGGGCGGGTGAAAAACTGTTTTTT. Amino acid sequence: CASQQGAGEKLFF.

In its sample, this clone was seen a few times. The V call is TRBV9, the J call TRBJ1-4, with D unresolved. Germline CDR1 is SGDLS and CDR2 is YYNGEE. The CDR3 totals 13 residues. The V end lost 4 bases, the J end lost 12 bases, and 16 bases lay between the germline ends. In DNA, the CDR3 is TGTGCCAGCAGCACAGTGGGTGCAGGCCAACTGTTTTTT. Its translation: CASSTVGAGQLFF.

J is TRBJ1-2 and V is TRBV5-4; 8 bases are a match to TRBD1. CDR3 size: 14 residues. V lost 5 bases, J lost 6 bases, and 9 bases stayed unmatched. CDR1 SGHNT and CDR2 YYREEE come from the germline V gene (reference sequence). As DNA, the CDR3 is TGTGCCAGCAGTCTGGACAGGGATGTTCATGGCTACACCTTC. It translates to CASSLDRDVHGYTF.

The gene calls are TRBV23-1 and TRBJ2-1; TRBD2 matches at 9 bases. TRBV23-1 is an open reading frame, and its role is uncertain. The CDR3 totals 14 residues. V gave up 8 bases and J gave up 8 bases; unmatched junction bases: 10. DNA of the CDR3: TGCGCCAGCTGCTTAGCGGGAGTTATGGATGAGCAGTTCTTC. Translating gives CASCLAGVMDEQFF.

The chain recombines TRBV28 with TRBJ1-2, with D unclear. Germline CDR1 and CDR2: MDHEN and SYDVKM. V shed 5 bases and J shed 5 bases, with 18 bases lying between them. The CDR3 is 15 amino acids. The CDR3 DNA is TGTGCCAGCAGTAGTCCCTTAATACCGGGATATGGCTACACCTTC. It yields the protein CASSSPLIPGYGYTF.

The rearrangement uses TRBV6-5 and TRBJ2-7; the D gene is possibly TRBD2 (5 bases). CDR1 and CDR2 from the germline V gene are MNHEY and SVGAGI. The CDR3 length is 15 residues. The V gene lost 6 bases and the J gene lost 1 base, with 16 bases spanning the gap. CDR3 DNA: TGTGCCAGCAGACGGGCGCGAGGAGGATCCTACGAGCAGTACTTC. Translation gives CASRRARGGSYEQYF.